These 18 T cell receptor beta chains were all obtained from the same sample, sequenced in a study of blood T cell repertoires in COVID-19. Sequenced by immunoSEQ multiplex PCR; TCRdb stores in-frame clones only, minus some. This table has a few hundred thousand clones, 75% to 90% appearing once. Sequenced: peripheral blood. The receptors stem from a woman in her forties who had recovered from COVID-19.

The chain links TRBV7-3 to TRBJ2-1, with 8 bases that match TRBD2. Trimming at V came to 0 bases and at J to 6 bases, leaving 7 bases not matched to a gene. The CDR3 covers 16 residues. CDR1 and CDR2 from the germline V gene are SGHTA and FQGTGA. The CDR3 region has the DNA TGTGCCAGCAGCTTAACGTCCGCGGCGGGAGGCAATGAGCAGTTCTTC. Translation: CASSLTSAAGGNEQFF.

The chain carries TRBV20-1 and TRBJ1-1; D might be TRBD1 (5 bases). The CDR3 length is 14 residues. Germline V lookup: CDR1 DFQATT, CDR2 SNEGSKA (reference sequence). The germline V and J ends were trimmed by 4 bases and 3 bases, with 15 bases remaining between them. CDR3 in DNA: TGCAGTGCTATTGACCCCCGGGGGTACACTGAAGCTTTCTTT. Residues: CSAIDPRGYTEAFF.

This clone was recorded only once. The rearrangement links TRBV19 to TRBJ1-2, with a tentative D call TRBD1 (6 bases). This CDR3 contains 13 residues. V lost 5 bases, J lost 3 bases, and 10 bases lay in between. Per the germline V gene, CDR1 is LNHDA and CDR2 is SQIVND (reference sequence). The CDR3 coding sequence is TGTGCCAGTAGTCGATCAGGGGACTATGGCTACACCTTC. Protein: CASSRSGDYGYTF.

The chain links TRBV6-5 to TRBJ2-3, with D unclear. The CDR3 sequence is 14 residues long. Germline lookup yields CDR1 MNHEY and CDR2 SVGAGI. Deletions cut 0 bases from V and 5 bases from J, with 9 bases between. CDR3: CASSYSMRGDTQYF. The CDR3 coding sequence is TGTGCCAGCAGTTACTCGATGCGCGGAGATACGCAGTATTTT.

J is TRBJ2-7 and V is TRBV6-5; 7 bases are a match to TRBD2. CDR1 MNHEY and CDR2 SVGAGI come from the germline V gene. CDR3 length: 13 amino acids. J lost 6 bases, V lost 6 bases, and 8 bases had no gene match. CDR3 amino acids: CASRWEGAAEQYF. For the CDR3, the DNA is TGTGCCAGCAGGTGGGAGGGAGCGGCCGAGCAGTACTTC.

The chain links TRBV12-3 or TRBV12-4 to TRBJ1-1; 9 bases match TRBD1. V gave up 6 bases and J gave up 11 bases; unmatched junction bases: 10. This CDR3 spans 13 amino acids. The CDR3 reads CASRLGTGLDAFF. For the CDR3, the DNA is TGTGCCAGCAGACTAGGGACAGGGCTTGACGCTTTCTTT.

The chain is built from TRBV27 and TRBJ2-1; 11 bases align to TRBD2. The CDR3 runs 20 residues. V shed 4 bases, J shed 7 bases, and the junction held 21 bases outside the gene matches. The germline gives CDR1 MNHEY, CDR2 SMNVEV (reference sequence). The CDR3: CASSSPSVLRASGRLNEQFF. For the CDR3, the DNA is TGTGCCAGCAGTTCACCTTCGGTGCTACGCGCTAGCGGGAGGTTGAATGAGCAGTTCTTC.

This chain uses TRBV2 with TRBJ2-1; a possible D gene is TRBD2 (6 bases). The CDR3 covers 11 residues. With 10 bases removed from V and 8 bases from J, the gap between germline ends came to 12 bases. The germline CDR1 and CDR2 sequences are SNHLY and FYNNEI. The CDR3 protein is CATGSGDEQFF. The CDR3 DNA sequence: TGTGCCACCGGGAGTGGGGATGAGCAGTTCTTC.

The rearrangement links TRBV19 to TRBJ2-3, with 13 bases identical to TRBD2. Germline V CDR1 and CDR2: LNHDA, SQIVND (reference sequence). The CDR3 runs 17 residues. V lost 7 bases and J lost 4; bases outside the gene matches: 11. For the CDR3, the DNA is TGTGCCAGTACCGCATCAGGACTAGCGGGAGAGGCAGATACGCAGTATTTT. Translating it yields CASTASGLAGEADTQYF. Full variable domain (outside the CDR3, taken from reference TRBV19 and TRBJ2-3): DGGITQSPKYLFRKEGQNVTLSCEQNLNHDAMYWYRQDPGQGLRLIYYSQIVNDFQKGDIAEGYSVSREKKESFPLTVTSAQKNPTAFYLCASTASGLAGEADTQYFGPGTRLTVL.

The chain has TRBV4-1 and TRBJ2-1; 13 positions agree with TRBD2. The CDR3 has 17 residues. The trim removed 0 bases at V and 6 bases at J, leaving 5 bases unmatched. Germline values: CDR1 MGHRA, CDR2 YSYEKL. The CDR3: CASSQDGTSGAPNEQFF. The CDR3 DNA is TGCGCCAGCAGCCAAGATGGGACTAGCGGGGCCCCCAATGAGCAGTTCTTC.

The chain links TRBV7-8 to TRBJ2-1, with 9 bases lining up with TRBD2. Germline V lookup: CDR1 SGHVS, CDR2 FQNEAQ. The CDR3 length is 16 residues. Trimming at V came to 6 bases and at J to 10 bases, leaving 16 bases not matched to a gene. CDR3 amino acids: CASRGNVVAGAGEQFF. CDR3 nucleotide sequence: TGTGCCAGCAGGGGGAACGTGGTAGCGGGAGCAGGGGAGCAGTTCTTC.

V gene TRBV27 combines with J gene TRBJ1-1, with 7 bases matching TRBD1. Trimming at V came to 4 bases and at J to 1 base, leaving 6 bases not matched to a gene. Germline CDR1 is MNHEY and CDR2 is SMNVEV (reference sequence). The CDR3 runs to 15 residues. This CDR3 is CASSSSGTANTEAFF. The CDR3 DNA is TGTGCCAGCAGTTCCTCCGGGACAGCGAACACTGAAGCTTTCTTT.

The rearrangement uses TRBV5-5 and TRBJ2-7, with TRBD2 matching over 13 bases. J gave up 2 bases and V 4 bases, and 6 bases lay outside the gene matches. This CDR3 contains 16 residues. CDR1 and CDR2 from the germline V gene are SGHKS and YYEKEE (reference sequence). The CDR3 here is CASSLAGTSGTYEQYF. CDR3 DNA sequence: TGTGCCAGCAGCCTTGCCGGGACTAGCGGGACCTACGAGCAGTACTTC.

The V and J genes are TRBV19 and TRBJ2-4; a weak D match, TRBD1 (5 bases). The V end was cut by 7 bases, the J end by 0 bases, with 10 bases between. Germline CDR1 is LNHDA and CDR2 is SQIVND (reference sequence). The CDR3 has 14 amino acids. CDR3 loop: CASTADKAKNIQYF. Written as DNA, the CDR3 is TGTGCCAGTACCGCGGACAAAGCCAAAAACATTCAGTACTTC.

The chain links TRBV11-3 to TRBJ1-2; a possible D gene is TRBD1 (5 bases). With 5 bases removed from V and 4 bases from J, the gap between germline ends came to 11 bases. The CDR3 runs to 13 residues. Germline V lookup: CDR1 SGHNT, CDR2 YENEEA. The CDR3 region is CASSHQGGYGYTF. The DNA for the CDR3 is TGTGCCAGCAGCCATCAGGGTGGCTATGGCTACACCTTC.

V gene TRBV27 combines with J gene TRBJ1-2; D not certain. Germline V CDR1 and CDR2: MNHEY, SMNVEV (reference sequence). V was pared by 5 bases and J by 2 bases, with 9 bases between. The CDR3 has 13 amino acids. The CDR3 bases are TGTGCCAGCAGTACCTCGGAGAACTATGGCTACACCTTC. Amino acid sequence: CASSTSENYGYTF.

This clone was counted a single time. The genes are TRBV18 and TRBJ2-7, with 8 bases that match TRBD2. The CDR3 length is 15 residues. Germline CDR1 is KGHSH and CDR2 is LQKENI. V gave up 0 bases and J gave up 1 base; unmatched junction bases: 2. The CDR3 protein is CASSPPSGSSYEQYF. CDR3 DNA: TGTGCCAGCTCACCACCCAGCGGGAGTTCCTACGAGCAGTACTTC.

The chain carries TRBV5-1 and TRBJ2-7; 10 bases match TRBD1. There are 16 residues in the CDR3. After removal of 3 bases from V and 3 bases from J, the junction contained 9 bases not matched to a gene. Germline CDR1 SGHRS, CDR2 YFSETQ. CDR3 DNA sequence: TGCGCCAGCAGCTCACGGACAGGGGGAGAGAGCTACGAGCAGTACTTC. This translates into CASSSRTGGESYEQYF.